This T cell receptor (beta chain) was obtained from a study of T cell responses to AZD1222 COVID-19 vaccine. The V end was cut by 2 bases, the J end by 9 bases, with 17 bases between. CDR3 size: 15 residues. Germline V gives CDR1 MNHEY, CDR2 SVGEGT. As regards this clone: The antigen remains undetermined.

The protocol was immunoSEQ multiplex PCR, while the TCRdb copy is restricted to in-frame clones and leaves out a portion. The sample gives some 120,000 clones, 80% to 95% of which show up once; about 4% is in the top ten. Study results and limitations: There were mostly white British donors and more females than males, and clonal diversity was possibly underestimated. The study found vaccine-associated CD4 TCRs spanning spike, dominant at 160-218 and 743-854. Reportedly, nearly half of unique spike TCRs recognized epitopes outside B.1.351/B.1.1.7 mutations.

The receptor was derived from an adult in good health. The source was peripheral blood, collected on day 0 of MenACWY control vaccination. The V and J genes are TRBV6-2 or TRBV6-3 and TRBJ2-1; the D is unclear. The CDR3 bases are TGTGCCAGCAGTTACGTCTCCCCTTCGATGGCTGAGCAGTTCTTC. Its protein is CASSYVSPSMAEQFF.